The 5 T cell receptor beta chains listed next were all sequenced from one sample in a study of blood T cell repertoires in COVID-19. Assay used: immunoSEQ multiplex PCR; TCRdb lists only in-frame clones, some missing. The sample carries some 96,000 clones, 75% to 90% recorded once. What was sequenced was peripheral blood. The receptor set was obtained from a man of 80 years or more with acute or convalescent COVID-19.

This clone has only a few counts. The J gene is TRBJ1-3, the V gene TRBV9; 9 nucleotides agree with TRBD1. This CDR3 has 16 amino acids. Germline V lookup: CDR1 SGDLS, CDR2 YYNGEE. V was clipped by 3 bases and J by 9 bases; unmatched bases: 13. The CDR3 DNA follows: TGTGCCAGCAGCGCCCGCGCCGGACAGGGGTTTGGCACCATATATTTT. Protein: CASSARAGQGFGTIYF. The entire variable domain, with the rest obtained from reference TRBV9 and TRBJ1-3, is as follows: DSGVTQTPKHLITATGQRVTLRCSPRSGDLSVYWYQQSLDQGLQFLIQYYNGEERAKGNILERFSAQQFPDLHSELNLSSLELGDSALYFCASSARAGQGFGTIYFGEGSWLTVV.

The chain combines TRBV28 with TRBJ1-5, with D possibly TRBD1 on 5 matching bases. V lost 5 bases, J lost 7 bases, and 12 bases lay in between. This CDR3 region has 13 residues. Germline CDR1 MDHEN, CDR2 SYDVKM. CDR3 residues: CASSRGLKQPQHF. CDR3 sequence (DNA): TGTGCCAGCAGTAGGGGATTGAAACAGCCCCAGCATTTT.

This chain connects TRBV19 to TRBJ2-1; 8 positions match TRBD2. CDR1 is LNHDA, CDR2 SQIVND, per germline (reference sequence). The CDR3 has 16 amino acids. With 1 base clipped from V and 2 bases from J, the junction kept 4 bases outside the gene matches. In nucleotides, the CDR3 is TGTGCCAGTAGTATAGGACTAGCGCGCGCCTACAATGAGCAGTTCTTC. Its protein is CASSIGLARAYNEQFF.

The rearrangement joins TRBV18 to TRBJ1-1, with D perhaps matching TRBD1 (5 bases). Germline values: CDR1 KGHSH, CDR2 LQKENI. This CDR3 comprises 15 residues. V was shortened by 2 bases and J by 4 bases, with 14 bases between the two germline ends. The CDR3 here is CASSPFDSRTTEAFF. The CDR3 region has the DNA TGTGCCAGCTCACCATTTGACAGCCGCACCACTGAAGCTTTCTTT.

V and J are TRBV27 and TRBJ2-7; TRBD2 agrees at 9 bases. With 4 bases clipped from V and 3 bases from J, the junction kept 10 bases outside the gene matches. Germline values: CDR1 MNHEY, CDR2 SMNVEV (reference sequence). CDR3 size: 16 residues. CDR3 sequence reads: CASSSSLAGDYYEQYF. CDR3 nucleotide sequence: TGTGCCAGCAGTTCCTCGTTAGCGGGAGACTACTACGAGCAGTACTTC.